This T cell receptor (beta chain) was captured in a study of patients and donors after allogeneic stem cell transplantation. CDR3 length: 16 residues. Germline CDR1 is LGHDT and CDR2 is YNNKEL (reference sequence). Trimming shortened V by 4 bases and J by 2 bases, and 15 bases separated the two germline ends. The table lists this clonotype with a few counts. TCRdb reprocessed the RT-PCR reads with MiXCR, giving one entry per CDR3 protein. Altogether a few hundred thousand distinct CDR3 sequences are present, about 38% being singletons, with the ten largest covering 11%. The material sequenced was blood, either unsorted or a sorted T cell fraction (not recorded which). The V and J genes are TRBV3-1 and TRBJ1-3; no firm D call. The TCR originated in a human donor who was either an allogeneic HSCT recipient or a stem cell or donor lymphocyte infusion donor (not recorded which). It is not recorded whose cells these are; they may come from a transplant donor. The CDR3 reads CASSRGSISAGNTIYF. DNA of the CDR3: TGTGCCAGCAGCCGAGGGAGTATCTCCGCTGGAAACACCATATATTTT.